Listed below are T cell receptor beta chains from one sample, sequenced in a study of circulating and synovial CD4+ cells in juvenile arthritis. TCRdb's table, derived via immunoSEQ multiplex PCR, lists solely in-frame clones and lacks some. The sample carries just over 35,000 clones, approximately 93% recorded once. The sample comprised CD4+ T cells from blood. These TCRs come from a human donor with juvenile idiopathic arthritis. The CDR3 runs from the conserved cysteine through the conserved F or W. D genes are given only for firm matches. Rows give clone size only sometimes, using once, few, many, or a class for an expanded clone.

TRBV10-3	TRBJ1-3	NA	NA	CAISEAGGRVNTIYF	TGTGCCATCAGTGAAGCCGGGGGAAGGGTAAACACCATATATTTT
TRBV4-3	TRBJ1-2	NA	NA	CASSTSRFYGYTF	TGCGCCAGCAGCACCTCCCGGTTCTATGGCTACACCTTC
TRBV27	TRBJ1-2	NA	NA	CASSGLLSYGYTF	TGTGCCAGCAGCGGACTCCTCAGCTATGGCTACACCTTC
TRBV5-5	TRBJ2-7	NA	NA	CASSLWGGSHFEQYF	TGTGCCAGCAGCTTGTGGGGGGGCTCTCATTTCGAGCAGTACTTC
TRBV30	TRBJ1-3	NA	TRBD1	CAWSPLLTGGPGNTIYF	TGTGCCTGGAGTCCCCTTCTTACAGGGGGCCCTGGAAACACCATATATTTT
TRBV10-3	TRBJ2-7	NA	TRBD1	CAISESGQGHEQYF	TGTGCCATCAGTGAGTCGGGACAGGGCCACGAGCAGTACTTC
TRBV19	TRBJ2-5	once	TRBD2	CASSTGTSGVETQYF	TGTGCCAGTAGTACTGGGACTAGCGGGGTAGAGACCCAGTACTTC
TRBV7-9	TRBJ1-2	NA	TRBD1	CASSLAPGQGHYGYTF	TGTGCCAGCAGCTTAGCCCCGGGACAGGGACACTATGGCTACACCTTC
TRBV6-6	TRBJ2-7	NA	TRBD2	CASSPAGGLSYEQYF	TGTGCCAGCAGTCCAGCGGGGGGCCTGTCCTACGAGCAGTACTTC
TRBV19	TRBJ1-2	NA	NA	CASTPRGGSRGYTF	TGTGCCAGTACACCCCGAGGGGGTTCGAGGGGCTACACCTTC
TRBV21-1	TRBJ2-7	NA	NA	CASSKVGGLAGGHEQYF	TGTGCCAGCAGCAAAGTAGGGGGACTAGCGGGGGGGCACGAGCAGTACTTC
TRBV7-9	TRBJ2-7	NA	TRBD2	CASSSQAGGEQYF	TGTGCCAGCAGCTCCCAGGCGGGGGGCGAGCAGTACTTC
TRBV27	TRBJ1-2	few	TRBD1	CASSPAGTGVFYGYTF	TGTGCCAGCAGTCCCGCCGGGACAGGCGTTTTCTATGGCTACACCTTC
TRBV6-4	TRBJ2-2	NA	TRBD1	CASRPTGATGELFF	TGTGCCAGCAGGCCCACAGGGGCTACCGGGGAGCTGTTTTTT
TRBV6-5	TRBJ1-2	NA	NA	CASSPARDAYGYTF	TGTGCCAGCAGCCCGGCCAGGGATGCCTATGGCTACACCTTC
TRBV4-1	TRBJ2-7	NA	NA	CASSQGKRLSSYEQYF	TGCGCCAGCAGCCAAGGTAAGCGGCTAAGCTCCTACGAGCAGTACTTC
TRBV6-5	TRBJ1-3	NA	TRBD1	CASSYDRASGNTIYF	TGTGCCAGCAGTTATGACAGGGCCTCTGGAAACACCATATATTTT
TRBV7-3	TRBJ2-3	NA	TRBD2	CASSHSSGGTKDTQYF	TGTGCCAGCAGCCACTCTAGCGGGGGGACAAAAGATACGCAGTATTTT
TRBV30	TRBJ1-1	NA	TRBD1	CAWSVRFAGTGHTEAFF	TGTGCCTGGAGTGTTAGGTTCGCGGGGACAGGTCACACTGAAGCTTTCTTT
TRBV5-1	TRBJ2-5	NA	TRBD1	CASSLDETGEGTQYF	TGCGCCAGCAGCTTGGACGAGACAGGGGAAGGGACCCAGTACTTC
TRBV19	TRBJ2-2	NA	NA	CATEARQLTGELFF	TGTGCCACCGAAGCGCGCCAGCTCACCGGGGAGCTGTTTTTT
TRBV6-4	TRBJ1-2	NA	TRBD1	CASNGTAPISYTF	TGTGCCAGCAATGGGACAGCCCCCATCTCCTACACCTTC
TRBV2	TRBJ2-5	NA	TRBD1	CASDRGWGETQYF	TGTGCCAGTGACAGGGGGTGGGGAGAGACCCAGTACTTC
TRBV6-1	TRBJ2-2	once	TRBD2	CASRIAGGPTGELFF	TGTGCCAGCAGGATAGCGGGGGGCCCCACCGGGGAGCTGTTTTTT
TRBV5-6	TRBJ1-1	NA	NA	CASSTRDIFSAFF	TGTGCCAGCAGCACCCGGGACATCTTCTCAGCTTTCTTT
TRBV30	TRBJ1-2	NA	TRBD1	CAWRLTGGLYGYTF	TGTGCCTGGAGATTGACAGGGGGTCTCTATGGCTACACCTTC